Below, 14 T cell receptor beta chains from the same sample are listed, as sequenced in a study of blood T cell repertoires in COVID-19. Data came from immunoSEQ multiplex PCR; TCRdb stores just in-frame clones and leaves some out. The sample shows around 210,000 clones, about 90% of them seen only once. The material sequenced was peripheral blood. The origin of the receptors is a man aged 18-30 years with active or convalescent COVID-19.

The chain recombines TRBV3-1 (or the pseudogene TRBV3-2) with TRBJ2-2; 10 nucleotides line up with TRBD1. This CDR3 region has 15 residues. Germline V CDR1 and CDR2: LGHDT, YNNKEL (reference sequence). After removal of 6 bases from V and 5 bases from J, the junction contained 6 bases not matched to a gene. The CDR3 DNA is TGTGCCAGCAGTCTACCGGGACAGGGGACCGGGGAGCTGTTTTTT. Its translation is CASSLPGQGTGELFF.

This chain uses TRBV19 with TRBJ1-1, with 9 bases aligning to TRBD1. The length of the CDR3 is 15 residues. Germline CDR1 reads LNHDA; CDR2 reads SQIVND (reference sequence). Trimming cost V 3 bases and J 13 bases; bases outside gene matches: 15. The DNA for the CDR3 is TGTGCCAGTAGTATGCGAAACAGGGGGCCCCGGTTCTTTTTCTTT. Protein product: CASSMRNRGPRFFFF.

V usage is TRBV6-4 and J usage is TRBJ1-2, with D tentatively TRBD1 (6 bases). V gave up 10 bases and J gave up 3 bases, with 18 bases separating them. The CDR3 runs 14 residues. CDR1 is MRHNA, CDR2 SNTAGT, per germline. CDR3 sequence reads: CATKRGPPDYGYTF. The CDR3 DNA follows: TGTGCCACCAAGCGGGGGCCACCGGACTATGGCTACACCTTC.

The chain combines TRBV12-3 or TRBV12-4 with TRBJ1-1; unclear D gene. V lost 4 bases and J 8 bases, leaving 14 bases between the germline ends. The CDR3 runs 13 residues. CDR3 sequence reads: CASSSWLNGEAFF. CDR3 bases: TGTGCCAGCAGTTCCTGGTTAAACGGGGAAGCTTTCTTT.

This clone was detected a few times. V is TRBV19 and J is TRBJ2-7; TRBD1 matches 7 bases. The germline CDR1 and CDR2 sequences are LNHDA and SQIVND (reference sequence). V dropped 4 bases and J dropped 6; count of bases not matched to a gene: 15. This CDR3 is built from 16 residues. The CDR3 nucleotides are TGTGCCAGTAGTACGGGGCGGATCCTGCAGGGGGTCGAGCAGTACTTC. It yields the protein CASSTGRILQGVEQYF.

This chain connects TRBV30 to TRBJ2-1; D remains unclear. V was clipped by 4 bases and J by 0 bases, with 10 bases between them. The CDR3 runs to 14 residues. Germline-derived CDR1 and CDR2 are GTSNPN and SVGIG (reference sequence). This CDR3 reads CAWKPDSSYNEQFF. Written as DNA, the CDR3 is TGTGCCTGGAAGCCCGATAGCTCCTACAATGAGCAGTTCTTC.

The rearrangement links TRBV4-2 to TRBJ2-3, with 7 bases aligning to TRBD2. There are 13 residues in the CDR3. V gave up 1 base and J gave up 5 bases; unmatched junction bases: 0. CDR1 and CDR2 from the germline V gene are LGHNA and YNFKEQ. This chain's CDR3 is CASSQGGGDTQYF. The CDR3 region has the DNA TGTGCCAGCAGCCAAGGGGGGGGAGATACGCAGTATTTT.

Only one count was recorded for this clone. This sequence joins TRBV2 and TRBJ2-3, with 7 bases identical to TRBD2. Per germline, CDR1 SNHLY and CDR2 FYNNEI. This CDR3 has 19 residues. Trimming cost V 3 bases and J 2 bases; bases outside gene matches: 17. CDR3 DNA sequence: TGTGCCAGCAGTGATTCCGGCTCGGGTGGGAGGGCCTCCACAGATACGCAGTATTTT. Translated: CASSDSGSGGRASTDTQYF.

The chain recombines TRBV4-2 with TRBJ2-1; possible D gene TRBD2, 5 bases. Per germline, CDR1 LGHNA and CDR2 YNFKEQ. V dropped 0 bases and J dropped 11 bases, with 17 bases sitting between them. This CDR3 is 15 amino acids long. CDR3 region: CASSQDRDSSRQQFF. In DNA form, the CDR3 reads TGTGCCAGCAGCCAAGATCGGGATTCCTCCAGACAGCAGTTCTTC.

J is TRBJ1-1 and V is TRBV19; tentatively, D is TRBD1 (6 bases). Trimming cost V 7 bases and J 6 bases, with 12 bases left between them. Germline assignment: CDR1 LNHDA and CDR2 SQIVND (reference sequence). The CDR3 length is 12 residues. CDR3 region: CASKQGIAEAFF. CDR3 sequence (DNA): TGTGCCAGTAAACAGGGCATCGCTGAAGCTTTCTTT. The full variable domain, in which reference TRBV19 and TRBJ1-1 provide the parts outside the CDR3, is DGGITQSPKYLFRKEGQNVTLSCEQNLNHDAMYWYRQDPGQGLRLIYYSQIVNDFQKGDIAEGYSVSREKKESFPLTVTSAQKNPTAFYLCASKQGIAEAFFGQGTRLTVV.

The V and J genes are TRBV5-6 and TRBJ2-3, with 11 nucleotides matching TRBD2. J lost 2 bases, V lost 4 bases, and 6 bases had no gene match. The CDR3 totals 16 residues. The germline V gene encodes CDR1 SGHDT and CDR2 YYEEEE. CDR3 sequence: CASSGRTSGYTDTQYF. In DNA form, the CDR3 reads TGTGCCAGCAGCGGTAGGACTAGCGGGTACACAGATACGCAGTATTTT.

The CDR3 is CATSRDLFQETQYF. The CDR3 DNA is TGTGCCACCAGCAGAGATCTGTTTCAAGAGACCCAGTACTTC. This chain joins TRBV15 and TRBJ2-5; D uncertain. Germline CDR1 is LNHNV and CDR2 is YYDKDF (reference sequence). Trimming pared 0 bases from V and 2 bases from J, leaving 7 bases between. This CDR3 has 14 amino acids.

As to this clone: At one end the junction does not follow the germline gene, possibly because of a read error. The chain links TRBV7-8 to TRBJ2-7; 9 positions match TRBD1. Germline V gene lookup returns CDR1 SGHVS and CDR2 FQNEAQ. This CDR3 region has 13 residues. CDR3 coding DNA: TGTGCCAGCAGCTCAGCGGGGCGGGACAGGGCCCACTTC. This gives the protein CASSSAGRDRAHF.

The chain is built from TRBV9 and TRBJ2-2; possibly TRBD2 for D (6 bases). Trimming cost V 4 bases and J 6 bases, with 19 bases left between them. This CDR3 is 16 amino acids long. Germline V gene lookup returns CDR1 SGDLS and CDR2 YYNGEE. The CDR3 protein is CASSRKDGREAGELFF. The CDR3 DNA sequence: TGTGCCAGCAGCCGGAAGGACGGGAGAGAGGCCGGGGAGCTGTTTTTT.